The 28 T cell receptor beta chains given below trace back to one sample, sequenced in a study of shared clonotypes between healthy human individuals. CD45RO-negative CD8 cells positively selected for CCR7 made up the naive population, which excluded terminally differentiated effector memory CD45RA+ cells. The table came from immunoSEQ multiplex PCR; TCRdb's copy has only in-frame clones and leaves some out. There are around 560,000 clones in the sample; roughly 95% occur only once, and around 0.11% lies in the top ten. The sample comprised naive CD8+ T cells sorted from blood. These receptors all come from a woman between 25 and 40 years old in good health.

The rearrangement uses TRBV5-6 and TRBJ1-1, with 7 bases fitting TRBD1. This CDR3 spans 14 amino acids. Trimming at V came to 0 bases and at J to 4 bases, leaving 3 bases not matched to a gene. Per the germline V gene, CDR1 is SGHDT and CDR2 is YYEEEE. CDR3 in DNA: TGTGCCAGCAGCTTGGGAGGGGGCGGCACTGAAGCTTTCTTT. This gives the protein CASSLGGGGTEAFF.

The CDR3 region is CSVEDLGGMAYNEQFF. The CDR3 coding sequence is TGCAGCGTTGAAGATCTTGGCGGGATGGCCTACAATGAGCAGTTCTTC. The V gene is TRBV29-1, the J gene TRBJ2-1; D possibly corresponds to TRBD2 (6 bases). The CDR3 has 16 residues. V dropped 0 bases and J dropped 2 bases, with 14 bases sitting between them. CDR1 and CDR2 (germline): SQVTM, ANQGSEA.

This clone was found once. This chain links TRBV7-9 with TRBJ2-5, with TRBD2 as a possible D gene (7 bases). TRBJ2-7 matches the DNA end more closely, so the J call is doubtful. CDR3 size: 14 residues. Germline CDR1 is SEHNR and CDR2 is FQNEAQ (reference sequence). The DNA of the CDR3 is TGTGCCAGCAGCTACAGCGGGGACACCTACGAGCAGTACTTC. Amino acids: CASSYSGDTYEQYF.

V usage is TRBV6-5 and J usage is TRBJ2-3; 9 bases are a match to TRBD2. Germline values: CDR1 MNHEY, CDR2 SVGAGI. J was trimmed by 2 bases and V by 5 bases; bases with no gene match: 5. This CDR3 has 15 residues. In nucleotides, the CDR3 is TGTGCCAGCAGTCATCTAGCGGGACCCACAGATACGCAGTATTTT. Its translation: CASSHLAGPTDTQYF.

This clone was detected only once. The chain carries TRBV7-9 and TRBJ2-1; a possible D gene is TRBD2 (5 bases). The CDR3 spans 14 residues. V dropped 0 bases and J dropped 7 bases, with 10 bases sitting between them. CDR1 and CDR2 (germline): SEHNR, FQNEAQ (reference sequence). DNA of the CDR3: TGTGCCAGCAGCTTAGCTTTAACGGGGAATGAGCAGTTCTTC. It codes for CASSLALTGNEQFF.

In this sample, this clone turned up once. The rearrangement links TRBV27 to TRBJ1-5, with 9 bases fitting TRBD1. V lost 5 bases to trimming and J lost 6 bases; unmatched junction nucleotides: 5. Germline V gene lookup returns CDR1 MNHEY and CDR2 SMNVEV (reference sequence). The CDR3 totals 14 residues. The CDR3, as DNA: TGTGCCAGCAGTACAGGGGGCGCGAGTCAGCCCCAGCATTTT. Protein: CASSTGGASQPQHF.

Turning to this clone: Other DNA sequences in this sample translate to the same CDR3. The chain uses TRBV4-1 and TRBJ1-5; 8 bases are shared with TRBD1. Trimming at V came to 2 bases and at J to 4 bases, leaving 1 base not matched to a gene. Germline CDR1 MGHRA, CDR2 YSYEKL. This CDR3 has 14 residues. Here the CDR3 reads CASSQRQGNQPQHF. In DNA, the CDR3 is TGCGCCAGCAGCCAAAGACAGGGGAATCAGCCCCAGCATTTT.

The chain joins TRBV7-8 to TRBJ1-2; TRBD1 might be the D (5 bases). This CDR3 is built from 13 residues. Between the trimmed V and J ends, which lost 5 bases and 4 bases, there was a span of 11 bases. Germline CDR1 and CDR2: SGHVS and FQNEAQ. This chain's CDR3 is CASSAGTPYGYTF. The CDR3, as DNA: TGTGCCAGCAGCGCCGGGACCCCCTATGGCTACACCTTC.

The chain carries TRBV29-1 and TRBJ2-7; D ambiguous. The CDR3 sequence is 12 residues long. CDR1 is SQVTM and CDR2 is ANQGSEA in the germline V gene. V was shortened by 2 bases and J by 2 bases, with 7 bases between the two germline ends. CDR3 residues: CSVESGAYEQYF. CDR3 sequence (DNA): TGCAGCGTTGAATCAGGAGCCTACGAGCAGTACTTC.

The gene calls are TRBV5-1 and TRBJ2-5; 14 nucleotides line up with TRBD2. With V trimmed by 4 bases and J by 5 bases, 4 bases remained unmatched. In germline, CDR1 is SGHRS, CDR2 YFSETQ. There are 15 residues in the CDR3. The DNA of the CDR3 is TGCGCCAGCAGCCCGGGACTAGCGGGAGTTGAGACCCAGTACTTC. Its protein is CASSPGLAGVETQYF.

The chain is built from TRBV2 and TRBJ1-3; a possible D gene is TRBD1 (6 bases). The CDR3 totals 18 residues. The germline CDR1 and CDR2 sequences are SNHLY and FYNNEI. The V end lost 2 bases, the J end lost 2 bases, and 19 bases lay between the germline ends. The CDR3 spells CASSEKPGHIEAGNTIYF. CDR3 nucleotides: TGTGCCAGCAGTGAAAAACCGGGACACATTGAAGCTGGAAACACCATATATTTT. Full variable domain (missing parts from reference TRBV2 and TRBJ1-3): EPEVTQTPSHQVTQMGQEVILRCVPISNHLYFYWYRQILGQKVEFLVSFYNNEISEKSEIFDDQFSVERPDGSNFTLKIRSTKLEDSAMYFCASSEKPGHIEAGNTIYFGEGSWLTVV.

The J gene is TRBJ2-3, the V gene TRBV27, with 11 bases aligning to TRBD2. Germline V gene lookup returns CDR1 MNHEY and CDR2 SMNVEV (reference sequence). CDR3 length equals 19 residues. V dropped 0 bases and J dropped 1; count of bases not matched to a gene: 9. Written as DNA, the CDR3 is TGTGCCAGCAGTTTATCGGCCTATTTACTAGCGGGAGGCACAGATACGCAGTATTTT. Translated: CASSLSAYLLAGGTDTQYF.

The CDR3: CAIITGPPLNIQYF. CDR3 DNA sequence: TGTGCCATAATAACCGGGCCACCGTTAAACATTCAGTACTTC. The V and J genes are TRBV28 and TRBJ2-4, with D hard to call. The CDR3 loop spans 14 amino acids. V lost 10 bases, J lost 6 bases, and 19 bases lay in between. Germline V gene lookup returns CDR1 MDHEN and CDR2 SYDVKM.

The V gene is TRBV2, the J gene TRBJ2-7; D is ambiguous. The V and J ends lost 6 bases and 3 bases respectively, with 12 bases between them. This CDR3 contains 13 residues. CDR1 and CDR2 from the germline V gene are SNHLY and FYNNEI. The CDR3 loop reads CASSIGRDYEQYF. DNA for the CDR3: TGTGCCAGCAGCATAGGACGAGACTACGAGCAGTACTTC.

The chain recombines TRBV5-6 with TRBJ2-7; 12 nucleotides line up with TRBD2. Germline lookup yields CDR1 SGHDT and CDR2 YYEEEE. The junction had 4 bases not matched to a gene; V was cut back by 3 bases and J by 3 bases. This CDR3 comprises 15 residues. The CDR3, as DNA: TGTGCCAGCAGCTACGGACTAGCGGGACGCTACGAGCAGTACTTC. Translation: CASSYGLAGRYEQYF.

Only one count was recorded for this clone. The CDR3 here is CASSISSRGAGNTIYF. The CDR3, as DNA: TGTGCCAGCAGTATATCCTCACGGGGGGCTGGAAACACCATATATTTT. V and J are TRBV9 and TRBJ1-3, with a possible D match to TRBD1 (5 bases). This CDR3 has 16 amino acids. CDR1 is SGDLS, CDR2 YYNGEE, per germline. Trimming cost V 5 bases and J 2 bases, with 17 bases left between them.

CDR3 nucleotides: TGTGCCAGCAGCTTTGGTAGCGGAACCTACGAGCAGTACTTC. Its protein product is CASSFGSGTYEQYF. The chain links TRBV7-2 to TRBJ2-7; perhaps TRBD2 as D (6 bases). Germline V gene data show CDR1 as SGHTA and CDR2 as FQGNSA. The CDR3 is 14 residues long. V was shortened by 3 bases and J by 2 bases, with 11 bases between the two germline ends.

This sequence joins TRBV27 and TRBJ1-5; 8 positions match TRBD1. The germline CDR1 and CDR2 sequences are MNHEY and SMNVEV (reference sequence). The J segment lost 3 bases and the V segment lost 5 bases, leaving 6 bases of the junction unmatched. This CDR3 comprises 15 residues. DNA for the CDR3: TGTGCCAGCAGTCATCGGGACAGGTCCAATCAGCCCCAGCATTTT. Its translation: CASSHRDRSNQPQHF.

This chain joins TRBV7-6 and TRBJ2-7, with D possibly being TRBD1 (6 bases). With 5 bases removed from V and 3 bases from J, the gap between germline ends came to 11 bases. This CDR3 contains 13 residues. The germline CDR1 and CDR2 sequences are SGHVS and FNYEAQ. CDR3 amino acids: CASSPSDSYEQYF. The CDR3 DNA reads TGTGCCAGCAGCCCCTCGGACAGCTACGAGCAGTACTTC. Together with reference TRBV7-6 and TRBJ2-7, the CDR3 gives the full variable domain: GAGVSQSPRYKVTKRGQDVALRCDPISGHVSLYWYRQALGQGPEFLTYFNYEAQQDKSGLPNDRFSAERPEGSISTLTIQRTEQRDSAMYRCASSPSDSYEQYFGPGTRLTVT.

V is TRBV27 and J is TRBJ2-7; D not certain. The V and J ends lost 6 bases and 5 bases respectively, with 8 bases between them. The CDR3 is 11 amino acids. Germline values: CDR1 MNHEY, CDR2 SMNVEV (reference sequence). The CDR3 here is CASSTNDEQYF. CDR3 bases: TGTGCCAGCAGCACCAACGACGAGCAGTACTTC.

The chain couples TRBV27 to TRBJ2-5; D ambiguous. CDR1 is MNHEY and CDR2 is SMNVEV in the germline V gene (reference sequence). The V end lost 3 bases, the J end lost 3 bases, and 5 bases lay between the germline ends. CDR3 size: 12 residues. The chain's CDR3 is CASSFLEETQYF. CDR3 DNA sequence: TGTGCCAGCAGTTTCCTCGAAGAGACCCAGTACTTC.

Concerning this clone: The sample has other DNA sequences that encode this CDR3 too. The gene calls are TRBV28 and TRBJ1-1, with D perhaps TRBD1 (5 bases). The CDR3 totals 13 residues. Trimming removed 6 bases at V and 1 base at J, with 9 bases between. CDR1 and CDR2 (germline): MDHEN, SYDVKM. This CDR3 is CASSLGGNTEAFF. CDR3 DNA sequence: TGTGCCAGCAGCCTGGGGGGGAACACTGAAGCTTTCTTT.

The gene calls are TRBV7-2 and TRBJ2-1; D is uncertain. Germline CDR1 and CDR2: SGHTA and FQGNSA. This CDR3 is built from 14 residues. With 6 bases removed from V and 7 bases from J, the gap between germline ends came to 16 bases. As DNA, the CDR3 is TGTGCCAGCAGTCCCGCGCAGATAGGAAATGAGCAGTTCTTC. Encoded protein: CASSPAQIGNEQFF.

V usage is TRBV5-6 and J usage is TRBJ2-1; the match to TRBD2 covers 7 bases. Trimming took 3 bases from V and 5 from J; bases not matched to a gene: 2. The germline CDR1 and CDR2 sequences are SGHDT and YYEEEE. There are 13 residues in the CDR3. The CDR3: CASSYLADNEQFF. For the CDR3, the DNA is TGTGCCAGCAGCTATCTAGCGGACAATGAGCAGTTCTTC.

The chain is built from TRBV7-2 and TRBJ1-5; D is unresolved. Trimming pared 5 bases from V and 7 bases from J, leaving 12 bases between. Germline V gene data show CDR1 as SGHTA and CDR2 as FQGNSA. The CDR3 runs 13 residues. In DNA, the CDR3 is TGTGCCAGCAGCACGGACGGTTTCCAGCCCCAGCATTTT. Translation gives CASSTDGFQPQHF.

The V gene is TRBV7-9, the J gene TRBJ2-1; 13 nucleotides line up with TRBD2. The CDR3 covers 15 residues. With 1 base clipped from V and 9 bases from J, the junction kept 3 bases outside the gene matches. CDR1 is SEHNR and CDR2 is FQNEAQ in the germline V gene (reference sequence). The DNA for the CDR3 is TGTGCCAGCAGCTTAGAACTAGCGGGAGGGATTGAGCAGTTCTTC. Encoded protein: CASSLELAGGIEQFF. Full variable domain (rest looked up from reference TRBV7-9 and TRBJ2-1): DTGVSQNPRHKITKRGQNVTFRCDPISEHNRLYWYRQTLGQGPEFLTYFQNEAQLEKSRLLSDRFSAERPKGSFSTLEIQRTEQGDSAMYLCASSLELAGGIEQFFGPGTRLTVL.

Notes on this clone: The sample contains more than one DNA sequence encoding this CDR3. The V and J genes are TRBV7-6 and TRBJ2-7, with 11 bases matching TRBD2. Germline CDR1 and CDR2: SGHVS and FNYEAQ. This CDR3 is 15 amino acids long. The V gene end was trimmed by 5 bases and the J gene end by 2 bases; junction bases not matched to a gene: 5. CDR3 coding DNA: TGTGCCAGCAGCCCGCTAGCGGGAGGAACCTACGAGCAGTACTTC. Amino acids: CASSPLAGGTYEQYF.

The chain links TRBV27 to TRBJ2-1, with D possibly matching TRBD1 (7 bases). Trimming stripped 4 bases from V and 6 bases from J, with 13 bases between. CDR1 is MNHEY and CDR2 is SMNVEV in the germline V gene (reference sequence). This CDR3 is built from 14 residues. The CDR3 is CASSSRGAGNEQFF. The CDR3 DNA is TGTGCCAGCAGTTCCAGGGGGGCGGGCAATGAGCAGTTCTTC.